This T cell receptor (beta chain) was documented in a study of CD8 T cells in ankylosing spondylitis. Study observations and caveats: What appeared characteristic of ankylosing spondylitis blood was a TCR beta motif of fewer than ten highly homologous variants.

Many counts were recorded for this clonotype. Its target is unknown. Per germline, CDR1 MNHEY and CDR2 SVGEGT. The germline V and J ends were trimmed by 6 bases and 4 bases, with 10 bases remaining between them. The CDR3 is made up of 12 amino acids. Each TCR beta library was made by quantitative 5'-RACE that incorporated molecular barcodes. TCRdb re-derived calls from the 5' RACE reads in MiXCR, one entry per CDR3 protein. The sample contains 500,000 to 650,000 distinct CDR3 sequences, 5.3% of which appear only once. Sequenced sample: blood, either unsorted or a sorted T cell fraction (not recorded which). The source of this sequence is a male donor with ankylosing spondylitis. The V and J genes are TRBV6-2 or TRBV6-3 and TRBJ2-7; tentative D call: TRBD1 (6 bases). In DNA, the CDR3 is TGTGCCAGCAGCAAGAGGGGGTACGAGCAGTACTTC. This gives the protein CASSKRGYEQYF.